The TCR beta chain described here comes from a study of blood T cells in healthy people across ages. The CDR3 totals 13 residues. V shed 0 bases and J shed 6 bases, with 7 bases lying between them. From germline, CDR1 is SGDLS and CDR2 YYNGEE. A J-beta primer mix and a sample-barcoded 5' primer were used in a second PCR of about 7 to 12 cycles. Via MiXCR, TCRdb re-called the 5' RACE reads, giving one row per CDR3 protein. The sample has over a million distinct CDR3 sequences, approximately 40% seen once. This clonotype was obtained from a woman aged 18-29 years in good health. The sequenced sample consisted of blood. This rearrangement joins TRBV9 to TRBJ2-1, with TRBD1 as a possible D gene (5 bases). The CDR3 DNA is TGTGCCAGCAGCGTAGCGACAGCCAATGAGCAGTTCTTC. It translates to CASSVATANEQFF.